This T cell receptor (beta chain) was identified during a study of cytomegalovirus exposure and HLA in healthy donors (TCRdb year 2017). Study-wide context: In an earlier analysis of roughly 500 of the donors, 276 Gb of sequence data and approximately 120 million unique TCR beta sequences from 150 million to 200 million T cells were reported. An early release covering 500 to 750 HLA-typed donors comprised 250 to 350 gigabases of sequencing data and 85 million or so unique TCR sequences. The genetic ancestry cluster associated with self-reported Caucasian donors included about 84% of the roughly 380 genotyped donors. The aim of the study was to test whether cataloging public T cell receptors could identify signatures of past pathogen exposure. The study profiled the T cell repertoires of under 850 subjects by immunosequencing and related them to cytomegalovirus serostatus. A separate validation cohort of more than 100 different subjects was used in addition to the 666-subject first cohort. To predict cytomegalovirus infection status, the study combined high-throughput TCR immunosequencing, statistical association of individual TCRs with disease status, and machine learning. A later analysis re-examined previously published TCR beta repertoires from more than 600 donors and added high-resolution HLA genotyping to investigate patterns of TCR occurrence. Rather than drawing on any new phenotypic data, the later analysis identified candidate immune exposures from TCR beta sequences and the way those sequences occurred across donors. An earlier analysis of 587 of the donors used high-throughput TCR beta sequencing to judge whether each TCR beta V gene segment behaved as functional or pseudogenic. Donor age, sex, ethnicity and CMV serostatus were compiled together with the repertoire data. Genome-wide SNP genotypes for about 55% of the roughly 670 donors were used in a later genetic analysis, which treated that subset as a discovery cohort. Every repertoire in the discovery cohort had been generated on one and the same sequencing platform. HLA typing included class I and class II loci at four-digit resolution. The number of typed donors differed by locus: 629-630 for A, B, C, DRB1 and DQB1; 522 for DQA1; 606 for DPA1; and around 490 for DPB1. Four to six DR-DQ haplotypes were handled as single units for association and clustering, since linkage in the cohort was strong. Among about 400 genotyped donors of the cohort, an average of about 220,000 unique TCR beta nucleotide sequences was sequenced per donor, of which 15% to 20% were non-productive.

V is shortened by 1 base, J by 4 bases, and the region joining them spans 13 bases. CDR1 SGHTA and CDR2 FQGNSA are derived from the germline V gene. From the cysteine through the phenylalanine, the CDR3 covers 15 amino acids. Here the CDR3 DNA is all that survives: 45 bases in frame from base 1. The full study reports these points: The 87-base-pair reads could not distinguish some IMGT-functional V segments, including TRBV6-2 and TRBV6-3, so those segments were excluded. In a later analysis, 16,951 TCR beta sequences were associated with specific HLA alleles at a false discovery rate of 0.05. Strong co-occurrence of HLA alleles, especially DR and DQ, made assigning TCR associations to individual alleles difficult. The cohort was sequenced for TCR beta chains only, and without alpha or paired-chain data the features that could be detected were limited. The authors suggested that the approach could potentially be extended to other disease states and immunological phenotypes. Because HLA typing was unavailable for some donors at each locus, only the typed subset was used in association tests. Several of the top co-occurrence clusters appeared to be linked to parvovirus B19, influenza, CMV and Epstein-Barr virus, according to a later analysis. In a later analysis, the rate of TCR association differed among HLA loci, with DRB1 alleles having the most associated TCRs and HLA-C alleles having the fewest. Most TCR sequences were observed very rarely across donors, whereas some public TCRs were present in many individuals. Linkage disequilibrium might explain the correlated functional status among segregating V segments, but an unknown experimental factor could not be ruled out. Most CMV-associated TCR beta chains appeared to be HLA-restricted in a later analysis, and the HLA associations seemed to be driven largely by CMV exposure. The study gave a list of roughly 150 TCR beta chains associated with cytomegalovirus. Roughly 15 rarely observed V segments, including chromosome 9 orphons, were excluded from the earlier analysis of just under 600 of the donors because counts were too low. Presence/absence analyses assumed roughly uniform sequencing depth across donors, an assumption that may not hold. A group of highly shared sequence variants was considered likely to be a technical artifact of the sequencing pipeline. In vitro tests confirmed that three of the cytomegalovirus-associated TCR beta chains recognize cytomegalovirus antigens. In a later genetic analysis, fewer N-insertions in productive TCRs were reported among donors in an Asian-associated ancestry cluster than the approximately 670-donor mean. For the cohort, immune exposure information was limited to CMV serostatus. In a later analysis, HLA-associated TCR beta chains showed more clonal expansion and lower generation probabilities than non-associated chains that were equally common. A further reported finding was that TCR beta sequences accurately predicted the HLA-A and HLA-B alleles for most subjects in the first cohort. An association between a missense DCLRE1C variant and V-gene and J-gene trimming of TCR beta chains was found in a later genetic analysis and replicated in an independent cohort. In an earlier analysis of fewer than 700 of the donors, most TCR beta V segments appeared in productive rearrangements about 87% or about 30% of the time, broadly matching IMGT annotations. The classifier was reported to diagnose cytomegalovirus status with high specificity and sensitivity in both the original cohort and the validation cohort.

Receptor amplification or capture employed the immunoSEQ multiplex PCR assay. For the multiplex PCR, a mixture combining 60 forward primers for TCR Vbeta segments and 13 reverse primers for TCR Jbeta segments was used. The CDR3 region of rearranged TCR beta genes was amplified from genomic DNA with a multiplex PCR assay. The Illumina HiSeq System was used to sequence the amplified TCR beta libraries as 87-base-pair reads. From the authors' description of their analysis: Across the 640 or so repertoires, a later analysis counted approximately 83 million unique TCR beta chains, about 10 million of which were shared by at least two donors. Raw reads were error-corrected and collapsed into unique sequences with a nearest-neighbor algorithm that merged closely related sequences to remove PCR and sequencing errors. Alignment of CDR3 sequences to IMGT reference sequences was used to assign V, D and J gene segments. For a sequence to be retained, a match of at least six nucleotides was required to both a V gene segment and a J gene segment. Rearrangements were called productive when the CDR3 lacked stop codons and stayed in frame with V and J; all others were non-productive. CDR3 was defined by IMGT convention, running from the second conserved V-encoded cysteine to the conserved J-encoded phenylalanine. The earlier analysis of 450 to 750 of the donors excluded any sequence lacking an unambiguous match to a single V gene segment. In an earlier analysis of a few hundred of the donors, V segments were called functional above 56.7% productive rearrangements and were called segregating when the between-donor standard deviation exceeded 5%. A statistical classification framework was developed to diagnose cytomegalovirus status using the catalog of TCR beta chain sequences. In a later analysis, V and J genes were assigned by comparing TCR nucleotide sequences against IMGT/GENE-DB human TR gene sequences. A later analysis assigned CDR3 sequences and most-parsimonious VDJ recombination scenarios with the TCRdist pipeline. In a later analysis, each TCR beta chain was defined by its CDR3 amino acid sequence together with its V-gene family, and reads without a unique V-gene family were excluded. A later analysis removed roughly 590 highly shared, low-generation-probability nucleotide sequences to deal with suspected cross-contamination and a sequencing artifact. In a later analysis, a clonal expansion index for each public chain was calculated from normalized within-repertoire ranks of inferred template counts. In a later analysis, generation probabilities were computed with a VDJ recombination model fitted to out-of-frame rearrangements, and the resulting probabilities were checked against IGoR. Hypergeometric tests were used in a later analysis to score TCR-TCR, TCR-HLA and TCR-CMV co-occurrence, with a repertoire-size bias correction applied to the TCR pairs. To estimate false discovery rates, a later analysis permuted the HLA or CMV assignments 20 times. In a later analysis, co-occurring TCRs were grouped with DBSCAN, and TCRdist sequence similarity was added when clustering was performed within HLA-allele-positive subsets. Co-occurrence clustering excluded repertoires with fewer than 30,000 or more than 120,000 public chains, plus five with anomalous nucleotide sharing. The table was pulled from immuneACCESS by TCRdb, which kept in-frame rearrangements only. Such tables lose some clones; where checked, under half of the loss comes from unresolved V genes, and the rest has no known cause. V and J calls and clone size are copied from that table; D and trimming were computed from the DNA. The sample table on file contains 200,000 to 250,000 clones. Jointly, the top ten make up about 1% of the sample.

The cohort consisted of 666 healthy bone marrow donors. At the time of sampling, all cohort members were nominally healthy, though unrecorded immune exposures were likely present. The donor was CMV seropositive and belonged to the group of more than 250 seropositive cohort members. Every donor gave a peripheral blood sample, and the peripheral blood mononuclear cells from that sample were used for TCR beta sequencing. The Qiagen DNeasy Blood Extraction Kit was used to extract genomic DNA from the blood cell samples. Details on this clone: What antigen it recognizes has not been identified.

The chain joins TRBV7-2 to TRBJ1-2, with the D gene not clear enough to name. The sequencing input was PBMCs. The sequence was obtained from a woman in her thirties in good health and CMV-seropositive. The DNA sequence is TGTGCCAGCAGCTTAGAGGCAGACACCTTCTATGGCTACACCTTC. It specifies CASSLEADTFYGYTF.